What follows is one T cell receptor beta chain and its context. What it binds is not known. These data come from a study of memory CD4+ T cells and cytomegalovirus serostatus. On the study more broadly: Donors were healthy Belgian adults, 10 or so CMV seropositive and approximately 23 seronegative. Overall study results and limits: The CMV-associated TCR signature appears largely within the CD4+ memory repertoire. Of under 200 reported CMV TCRbeta sequences, about 67 were found in memory CD4+ repertoires.

Authors' data handling: Out-of-frame sequences were removed, leaving a few million distinct TCRbeta sequences. Some clones are missing from TCRdb's copy, which holds only in-frame ones; the method was immunoSEQ multiplex PCR. V and J calls and clone size follow that table, whereas D and trimming were derived from the DNA. The sample carries about 82,000 clones, 65% to 85% recorded once. CDR3 size: 11 residues. Germline V gives CDR1 MRHNA, CDR2 SNTAGT. Trimming took off 8 bases at V and 3 bases at J, with 5 bases between the two ends. Single viable CD3+CD4+CD8-CD45RO+ cells were sorted as the memory CD4+ T cells.

The V gene is TRBV6-4, the J gene TRBJ1-5; no firm D call. This TCR was sampled from an adult in good health and CMV-seronegative. The sample taken for sequencing was memory CD4+ T cells from blood. The CDR3 here is CASQVNQPQHF. As DNA, the CDR3 is TGTGCCAGCCAGGTCAATCAGCCCCAGCATTTT.